This T cell receptor beta chain was captured by sequencing in a study of blood T cell repertoires in COVID-19. On the study more broadly: Samples representing acute and convalescent COVID-19 were sourced from the United States, Italy and Spain. PBMCs, B-cell-depleted T cells, or T cells were the source of the cDNA or gDNA that made up the material.

Per the original methods: From reference gene primer amplification, estimates of nucleated cell counts were derived. Using immunoSEQ multiplex PCR, the repertoire was profiled, and TCRdb retains in-frame clones only, with some absent. V and J calls and clone size are copied from that table; D and trimming were computed from the DNA. The sample shows around 310,000 clones, around 90% of them seen only once. CDR3 size: 13 residues. V lost 4 bases, J lost 7 bases, and 4 bases stayed unmatched. Germline V gene lookup returns CDR1 LNHDA and CDR2 SQIVND (reference sequence). The sequence was obtained from a woman aged 40 to 55 with COVID-19, enrolled during active disease. This chain uses TRBV19 with TRBJ1-5; 7 bases are shared with TRBD1. The sequencing input was peripheral blood. This CDR3 is CASSRGQKQPQHF. The CDR3, as DNA: TGTGCCAGTAGTAGGGGACAGAAACAGCCCCAGCATTTT.